The 20 T cell receptor beta chains in this list originate from one sample, sequenced in a study of graft-versus-host responses after intestinal transplantation. Clones were sequenced by immunoSEQ multiplex PCR, and TCRdb holds only the in-frame ones, with some missing. The sample consists of roughly 120,000 clones, just under 95% of them appearing once. Which antigens these TCRs recognize remains unknown. Sequenced material: unstimulated CD4+ T cells sorted from spleen or lymph node cells, taken before intestinal transplant. These receptors were obtained from a human donor who received an intestinal transplant.

The gene calls are TRBV6-1 and TRBJ1-1; D not certain. The CDR3 extends over 15 amino acids. The germline V and J ends were trimmed by 6 bases and 3 bases, with 17 bases remaining between them. Looked up from germline, CDR1 is MNHNS and CDR2 is SASEGT. The CDR3 spells CASRARDSLYTEAFF. CDR3 DNA: TGTGCCAGCAGGGCCCGGGATTCCCTCTACACTGAAGCTTTCTTT.

The chain joins TRBV28 to TRBJ2-5, with 7 bases that match TRBD1. The V segment lost 7 bases and the J segment 3 bases; nucleotides outside the gene matches: 5. In germline, CDR1 is MDHEN, CDR2 SYDVKM. The CDR3 consists of 13 residues. The CDR3 bases are TGTGCCAGCACCCCAGGGACAGAAGAGACCCAGTACTTC. Translated: CASTPGTEETQYF.

The chain links TRBV6-6 to TRBJ2-2, with D possibly being TRBD1 (5 bases). Per the germline V gene, CDR1 is MNHNY and CDR2 is SVGAGI (reference sequence). This CDR3 region has 16 residues. V shed 0 bases and J shed 7 bases, with 15 bases lying between them. The CDR3 loop is CASSYSKGAQSGELFF. Written as DNA, the CDR3 is TGTGCCAGCAGTTACTCAAAAGGGGCGCAGAGCGGGGAGCTGTTTTTT.

The rearrangement uses TRBV27 and TRBJ2-7; TRBD2 matches 7 bases. Trimming cost V 7 bases and J 9 bases; bases outside gene matches: 9. Germline V gene lookup returns CDR1 MNHEY and CDR2 SMNVEV (reference sequence). The CDR3 consists of 12 residues. The DNA for the CDR3 is TGTGCCAGCAATAATGGCGGGGGACGGCAGTACTTC. This gives the protein CASNNGGGRQYF.

The rearrangement links TRBV6-1 to TRBJ2-1; D is unclear. The CDR3 contains 16 residues. CDR1 is MNHNS, CDR2 SASEGT, per germline. V shed 4 bases and J shed 15 bases, with 28 bases lying between them. This chain's CDR3 is CASSGWGTLTRFLRFF. CDR3 nucleotide sequence: TGTGCCAGCAGTGGGTGGGGAACCTTGACCCGCTTTTTGCGGTTCTTC.

V and J are TRBV2 and TRBJ1-1, with TRBD1 identical over 8 bases. V gave up 4 bases and J gave up 2 bases; unmatched junction bases: 9. The CDR3 is made up of 16 amino acids. Germline CDR1 reads SNHLY; CDR2 reads FYNNEI. CDR3: CASSVTHGQGNTEAFF. The CDR3 DNA is TGTGCCAGCAGTGTAACTCATGGACAGGGTAACACTGAAGCTTTCTTT.

This chain joins TRBV28 and TRBJ1-4; no firm D call. The germline gives CDR1 MDHEN, CDR2 SYDVKM. There are 17 residues in the CDR3. Deletions cut 3 bases from V and 6 bases from J, with 20 bases between. CDR3 region: CASSLSGGIIAYEKLFF. The CDR3 nucleotides are TGTGCCAGCAGTTTGTCTGGCGGTATCATAGCCTATGAAAAACTGTTTTTT.

V gene TRBV9 combines with J gene TRBJ2-4; weak D call: TRBD2 (7 bases). CDR1 is SGDLS and CDR2 is YYNGEE in the germline V gene. The CDR3 contains 13 residues. Between the trimmed V and J ends, which lost 2 bases and 10 bases, there was a span of 13 bases. This CDR3 reads CASSVKGGGIQYF. The CDR3 coding sequence is TGTGCCAGCAGCGTGAAAGGGGGGGGTATTCAGTACTTC.

V usage is TRBV29-1 and J usage is TRBJ2-1, with a weak D call TRBD2 (6 bases). Germline values: CDR1 SQVTM, CDR2 ANQGSEA. The CDR3 spans 11 residues. Trimming removed 8 bases from V and 10 bases from J, with 15 bases in between. CDR3 amino acids: CSIGEAREQFF. The CDR3 DNA reads TGCAGCATCGGGGAGGCCCGCGAGCAGTTCTTC.

The chain employs TRBV20-1 and TRBJ1-4; D possibly corresponds to TRBD1 (5 bases). Germline V CDR1 and CDR2: DFQATT, SNEGSKA (reference sequence). The CDR3 length is 10 residues. Trimming left V 2 bases short and J 17 bases short, with 12 bases between. The CDR3: CSARSRDVFF. DNA for the CDR3: TGCAGTGCTAGATCCCGGGACGTATTTTTT.

The CDR3 DNA follows: TGTGCCAGCAGTTACGCCGGCGGGGGACTAGCGCCTGAGCAGTTCTTC. This sequence encodes CASSYAGGGLAPEQFF. The chain is built from TRBV6-5 and TRBJ2-1; 10 nucleotides agree with TRBD2. This CDR3 region has 16 residues. CDR1 is MNHEY, CDR2 SVGAGI, per germline. Germline trimming cut 2 bases from V and 9 bases from J; bases unmatched to any gene: 10.

The chain joins TRBV18 to TRBJ2-5; D is possibly TRBD1 or TRBD2 (5 bases each). This CDR3 comprises 14 residues. V was cut by 3 bases and J by 1 base, with 9 bases left in between. CDR1 and CDR2 from the germline V gene are KGHSH and LQKENI. CDR3 sequence: CASSPIGAQETQYF. The CDR3 coding sequence is TGTGCCAGCTCACCGATCGGGGCCCAAGAGACCCAGTACTTC.

The rearrangement links TRBV6-5 to TRBJ1-1; possibly TRBD1 for D (5 bases). This CDR3 has 14 amino acids. The V end was cut by 6 bases, the J end by 9 bases, with 20 bases between. Per germline, CDR1 MNHEY and CDR2 SVGAGI. The CDR3: CASSRGPDRPKAFF. The CDR3 nucleotides read TGTGCCAGCAGCCGGGGCCCGGACCGACCTAAAGCTTTCTTT.

J is TRBJ1-2 and V is TRBV27, with D possibly being TRBD1 (5 bases). Germline lookup yields CDR1 MNHEY and CDR2 SMNVEV (reference sequence). V was trimmed by 5 bases and J by 0 bases, leaving 10 bases between them. The CDR3 loop spans 14 amino acids. CDR3: CASSPSRANYGYTF. The CDR3 DNA follows: TGTGCCAGCAGTCCCTCCAGGGCTAACTATGGCTACACCTTC.

The chain has TRBV7-9 and TRBJ2-5; D gene unclear. The CDR3 covers 14 residues. V lost 5 bases to trimming and J lost 1 base, with 11 bases between them. CDR1 is SEHNR and CDR2 is FQNEAQ in the germline V gene (reference sequence). The CDR3 protein is CASSPWPFQETQYF. In DNA form, the CDR3 reads TGTGCCAGCAGCCCGTGGCCGTTCCAAGAGACCCAGTACTTC.

This sequence joins TRBV5-4 and TRBJ2-7; D may correspond to TRBD1 or TRBD2 (5 bases each). Germline V lookup: CDR1 SGHNT, CDR2 YYREEE (reference sequence). Trimming cost V 4 bases and J 7 bases, with 21 bases left between them. The CDR3 is 15 amino acids. The CDR3 reads CASSPAGTRAREQYF. The CDR3 nucleotides read TGTGCCAGCAGCCCGGCCGGGACCCGGGCTCGGGAGCAGTACTTC.

This clone was picked up one time. The rearrangement uses TRBV18 and TRBJ1-5; 9 bases agree with TRBD1. This CDR3 spans 12 amino acids. Germline CDR1 and CDR2: KGHSH and LQKENI. J lost 7 bases, V lost 5 bases, and 0 bases had no gene match. The CDR3 protein is CASSTGGQPQHF. The CDR3 region has the DNA TGTGCCAGCTCAACAGGGGGCCAGCCCCAGCATTTT.

The rearrangement uses TRBV2 and TRBJ1-5; D remains unclear. This CDR3 contains 15 residues. V lost 4 bases to trimming and J lost 2 bases, with 12 bases between them. Germline V gene lookup returns CDR1 SNHLY and CDR2 FYNNEI. The CDR3 DNA is TGTGCCAGCAGTGTGCCCGCGCTGGGCAATCAGCCCCAGCATTTT. It is translated as CASSVPALGNQPQHF.

The CDR3 DNA sequence: TGTGCCTGGAGTGTACATTTGGGGAATCAGCCCCAGCATTTT. It specifies CAWSVHLGNQPQHF. This chain links TRBV30 with TRBJ1-5, with unresolved D. Germline assignment: CDR1 GTSNPN and CDR2 SVGIG (reference sequence). The V gene lost 0 bases and the J gene lost 4 bases, with 10 bases spanning the gap. The CDR3 runs 14 residues.

The genes are TRBV6-5 and TRBJ1-5; 7 positions agree with TRBD1. Per the germline V gene, CDR1 is MNHEY and CDR2 is SVGAGI. Trimming cost V 8 bases and J 4 bases; bases outside gene matches: 5. The CDR3 is 13 residues long. CDR3: CASRDSPNQPQHF. CDR3 DNA: TGTGCCAGCCGGGACAGCCCTAATCAGCCCCAGCATTTT.